This T cell receptor beta chain comes out of a study of post-analysis software for immune sequencing data. Across the study: Recorded subtypes: relapsing-remitting, secondary progressive, progressive-relapsing; some patients unannotated.

The authors incorporated unique molecular identifiers into the TCR beta cDNA libraries. Researchers reported 400,000 to 550,000 cDNA molecules coming from about 0.98 to 11 million T cells. Each CDR3 protein gets one entry after TCRdb re-called the PCR reads with MiXCR. The sample has a few hundred thousand distinct CDR3 sequences, 35% to 40% seen once. This clonotype was picked up many times. Its specificity is unknown. Study findings and constraints: Multiple sclerosis was associated with a significant reduction in normalized Chao1 diversity relative to controls. Under the F measure, samples that were prepared in one batch clustered strongly together. Compared with controls, patients had more of roughly 5 TRBV segments, including TRBV5-6, TRBV5-1 and TRBV20-1.

CDR3 length equals 13 residues. V was shortened by 7 bases and J by 0 bases, with 10 bases between the two germline ends. Germline CDR1 reads DFQATT; CDR2 reads SNEGSKA (reference sequence). V and J are TRBV20-1 and TRBJ1-5; D not certain. Material for sequencing was blood. The origin of this receptor is a girl aged 10-17 years with multiple sclerosis. CDR3 bases: TGCAGTGTTAGTGAGAATAGCAATCAGCCCCAGCATTTT. It yields the protein CSVSENSNQPQHF.